The 28 T cell receptor beta chains below come from one sample, sequenced in a study of blood T cells in healthy people across ages. A second about 6 to 11 cycle PCR used barcoded and J-beta primers. One entry per CDR3 protein results from TCRdb running MiXCR on the 5' RACE reads. Of 650,000 to 1,000,000 distinct CDR3 sequences listed, 36% are singletons. Sample: blood. These receptors were collected from a man between 18 and 35 years old in good health.

The sample holds a few counts of this clonotype. The genes are TRBV12-3 or TRBV12-4 and TRBJ1-2, with D possibly TRBD1 on 5 matching bases. This CDR3 contains 16 residues. The V end was cut by 5 bases, the J end by 8 bases, with 24 bases between. The CDR3 loop is CASSRAGQGGVYGYTF. CDR3 nucleotide sequence: TGTGCCAGCAGTCGCGCTGGGCAGGGAGGGGTCTACGGCTACACCTTC.

Comments on this clonotype: This clone may be a read error of a much larger clone one base away. This chain links TRBV10-3 with TRBJ2-5; TRBD2 is a possible D gene (5 bases). With the DNA end fitting TRBJ2-7 better, the J assignment may be wrong. Germline V gene data show CDR1 as ENHRY and CDR2 as SYGVKD. The CDR3 is 13 residues long. The CDR3 sequence is CAISGETSHEQYF. The CDR3 DNA reads TGTGCCATCAGTGGGGAGACATCCCACGAGCAGTACTTC.

The chain combines TRBV6-2 or TRBV6-3 with TRBJ2-5; tentative D call: TRBD2 (6 bases). Germline assignment: CDR1 MNHEY and CDR2 SVGEGT. V was pared by 0 bases and J by 6 bases, with 11 bases between. The CDR3 consists of 14 residues. For the CDR3, the DNA is TGTGCCAGCAGTTACTCGGGCGGGGATAAGACCCAGTACTTC. As protein: CASSYSGGDKTQYF.

This clonotype was observed at least ten times. This chain connects TRBV2 to TRBJ2-5; TRBD1 agrees at 8 bases. The V gene end was trimmed by 7 bases and the J gene end by 1 base; junction bases not matched to a gene: 11. This CDR3 has 16 residues. Germline V gene sequence: CDR1 SNHLY, CDR2 FYNNEI. This chain's CDR3 is CASTPQNDRGQETQYF. CDR3 DNA: TGTGCCAGCACGCCACAAAATGACAGGGGCCAAGAGACCCAGTACTTC. The full variable domain, in which reference TRBV2 and TRBJ2-5 provide the parts outside the CDR3, is EPEVTQTPSHQVTQMGQEVILRCVPISNHLYFYWYRQILGQKVEFLVSFYNNEISEKSEIFDDQFSVERPDGSNFTLKIRSTKLEDSAMYFCASTPQNDRGQETQYFGPGTRLLVL.

This chain links TRBV9 with TRBJ2-1; 13 nucleotides match TRBD2. V dropped 3 bases and J dropped 5; count of bases not matched to a gene: 14. CDR1 SGDLS and CDR2 YYNGEE come from the germline V gene. CDR3 length: 19 amino acids. CDR3 sequence reads: CASSGWTSGGRGTHNEQFF. CDR3 in DNA: TGTGCCAGCAGCGGATGGACTAGCGGGGGCCGGGGGACCCACAATGAGCAGTTCTTC.

This clonotype came up a few times. The chain uses TRBV5-1 and TRBJ1-4; D is possibly TRBD1 (6 bases). Trimming removed 0 bases from V and 5 bases from J, with 14 bases in between. Germline V gene data show CDR1 as SGHRS and CDR2 as YFSETQ. The CDR3 is 16 residues long. The CDR3 sequence: CASSLVQGSLNEKLFF. The CDR3 coding sequence is TGCGCCAGCAGCTTGGTTCAGGGGAGTTTGAATGAAAAACTGTTTTTT.

This clonotype occurred many times. The rearrangement links TRBV12-3 or TRBV12-4 to TRBJ2-3; D is unresolved. The CDR3 has 12 residues. Trimming shortened V by 6 bases and J by 6 bases, and 10 bases separated the two germline ends. The CDR3 region is CASSLSPDTQYF. The CDR3 DNA sequence: TGTGCCAGCAGCTTAAGCCCGGATACGCAGTATTTT.

Worth noting for this clonotype: The junction and the germline gene differ at one end; a read error may be behind it. The chain combines TRBV7-2 with TRBJ2-2, with unresolved D. Germline CDR1 SGHTA, CDR2 FQGNSA. CDR3 length: 13 residues. The chain's CDR3 is CASSHRVGGELFF. DNA of the CDR3: TGCGCCAGCAGTCATAGGGTTGGCGGGGAGCTGTTTTTT.

The chain combines TRBV6-5 with TRBJ1-6, with D tentatively TRBD1 (6 bases). CDR3 length: 15 residues. Per germline, CDR1 MNHEY and CDR2 SVGAGI. Trimming cost V 2 bases and J 8 bases, with 13 bases left between them. The CDR3 DNA sequence: TGTGCCAGCAGTTACGCGGGGGGCTCGGATTCACCCCTCCACTTT. Residues: CASSYAGGSDSPLHF.

The sample holds a few counts of this clonotype. J is TRBJ2-3 and V is TRBV6-2 or TRBV6-3; the D gene is possibly TRBD2 (6 bases). V was cut by 7 bases and J by 1 base, with 18 bases left in between. From germline, CDR1 is MNHEY and CDR2 SVGEGT. This CDR3 spans 16 amino acids. The CDR3 coding sequence is TGTGCCAGCACCAACCTCGGGGGTAGCGGCACAGATACGCAGTATTTT. This translates into CASTNLGGSGTDTQYF.

This clonotype was recorded a few times. This chain links TRBV2 with TRBJ1-1; the D is unclear. The CDR3 consists of 14 residues. V was cut by 6 bases and J by 5 bases, with 16 bases left in between. Germline loops: CDR1 SNHLY, CDR2 FYNNEI. The CDR3 region is CASSLDVTLTEAFF. DNA of the CDR3: TGTGCCAGCAGCCTGGACGTTACCCTAACTGAAGCTTTCTTT. Full variable domain (missing parts from reference TRBV2 and TRBJ1-1): EPEVTQTPSHQVTQMGQEVILRCVPISNHLYFYWYRQILGQKVEFLVSFYNNEISEKSEIFDDQFSVERPDGSNFTLKIRSTKLEDSAMYFCASSLDVTLTEAFFGQGTRLTVV.

This chain uses TRBV6-5 with TRBJ2-2, with D perhaps assigned TRBD1 or TRBD2 (5 bases each). The germline CDR1 and CDR2 sequences are MNHEY and SVGAGI. The CDR3 contains 20 residues. V shed 4 bases and J shed 2 bases, with 26 bases lying between them. CDR3 DNA: TGTGCCAGCAGTTCGATATTTTCCTCCTCCGGGACGGATAACACCGGGGAGCTGTTTTTT. Translating it yields CASSSIFSSSGTDNTGELFF.

This clonotype was found a few times. The V gene is TRBV20-1, the J gene TRBJ2-3; D is unresolved. The CDR3 sequence is 14 residues long. Germline assignment: CDR1 DFQATT and CDR2 SNEGSKA (reference sequence). Trimming shortened V by 1 base and J by 4 bases, and 12 bases separated the two germline ends. The CDR3 coding sequence is TGCAGTGCTAGAGGATTCGGTGCTTCAGATACGCAGTATTTT. It specifies CSARGFGASDTQYF.

This chain links TRBV18 with TRBJ1-1; D is unresolved. Trimming left V 2 bases short and J 5 bases short, with 9 bases between. CDR1 is KGHSH, CDR2 LQKENI, per germline. There are 13 residues in the CDR3. In DNA form, the CDR3 reads TGTGCCAGCTCACCAGGGATGGAGACTGAAGCTTTCTTT. This gives the protein CASSPGMETEAFF.

There are a few counts of this clonotype. The gene calls are TRBV11-3 and TRBJ2-5, with 16 nucleotides matching TRBD2. The CDR3 is made up of 20 amino acids. J gave up 5 bases and V 3 bases, and 15 bases lay outside the gene matches. Germline V gene sequence: CDR1 SGHNT, CDR2 YENEEA. Here the CDR3 DNA reads TGTGCCAGCAGCTTGTCTCCGGGACTAGCGGGGGGGCCTTTGGAGGAGACCCAGTACTTC. It is translated as CASSLSPGLAGGPLEETQYF. The full variable domain, with the rest looked up from reference TRBV11-3 and TRBJ2-5, is EAGVVQSPRYKIIEKKQPVAFWCNPISGHNTLYWYLQNLGQGPELLIRYENEEAVDDSQLPKDRFSAERLKGVDSTLKIQPAELGDSAVYLCASSLSPGLAGGPLEETQYFGPGTRLLVL.

The V and J genes are TRBV11-1 and TRBJ2-1; no clear D gene. V lost 2 bases and J 6 bases, leaving 14 bases between the germline ends. The CDR3 covers 15 residues. The germline gives CDR1 SGHAT, CDR2 FQDESV (reference sequence). CDR3 DNA sequence: TGTGCCAGCAGCTTAACGACACAGCCGACCAATGAGCAGTTCTTC. This sequence encodes CASSLTTQPTNEQFF.

This sequence joins TRBV4-3 and TRBJ2-2, with a weak D call TRBD2 (6 bases). The germline V and J ends were trimmed by 0 bases and 0 bases, with 11 bases remaining between them. CDR3 size: 17 residues. Germline-derived CDR1 and CDR2 are LGHNA and YSLEER. The CDR3, as DNA: TGCGCCAGCAGCCAAGATGCTAGCGCCGCGAACACCGGGGAGCTGTTTTTT. This encodes CASSQDASAANTGELFF.

The J gene is TRBJ1-6, the V gene TRBV4-3; weak D call: TRBD1 (6 bases). V lost 3 bases, J lost 3 bases, and 18 bases lay in between. Germline CDR1 reads LGHNA; CDR2 reads YSLEER. This CDR3 region has 18 residues. CDR3: CASSQQGSGGFYNSPLHF. In DNA form, the CDR3 reads TGCGCCAGCAGCCAGCAGGGGTCGGGGGGTTTCTATAATTCACCCCTCCACTTT.

This clonotype was observed a handful of times. CDR3 sequence (DNA): TGTGCCAGCAGCTTTCAGGGCTGGGATTCACCCCTCCACTTT. Amino acid sequence: CASSFQGWDSPLHF. The chain is built from TRBV7-2 and TRBJ1-6; perhaps TRBD1 as D (5 bases). The V end was cut by 3 bases, the J end by 8 bases, with 11 bases between. Germline V gives CDR1 SGHTA, CDR2 FQGNSA. CDR3 size: 14 residues. Variable domain in full (rest from reference TRBV7-2 and TRBJ1-6): GAGVSQSPSNKVTEKGKDVELRCDPISGHTALYWYRQSLGQGLEFLIYFQGNSAPDKSGLPSDRFSAERTGGSVSTLTIQRTQQEDSAVYLCASSFQGWDSPLHFGNGTRLTVT.

A few counts support this clonotype. A read error may account for a junction end that differs from germline. CDR3 residues: CAGSYGMSGANVLTF. DNA for the CDR3: TGTGCCGGCAGTTACGGGATGTCTGGGGCCAACGTCCTGACTTTC. The chain combines TRBV6-5 with TRBJ2-6; D possibly corresponds to TRBD2 (5 bases). The germline CDR1 and CDR2 sequences are MNHEY and SVGAGI. The CDR3 sequence is 15 residues long.

The chain joins TRBV7-9 to TRBJ1-2; D is perhaps TRBD1 (6 bases). CDR3 length: 16 amino acids. Germline values: CDR1 SEHNR, CDR2 FQNEAQ (reference sequence). V shed 4 bases and J shed 4 bases, with 19 bases lying between them. The CDR3 protein is CASSSSGGGAVYGYTF. Written as DNA, the CDR3 is TGTGCCAGCAGCTCCTCCGGTGGGGGGGCTGTCTATGGCTACACCTTC.

On this clonotype: This could be a read error, since a much larger clone is one nucleotide away. The J gene is TRBJ2-5, the V gene TRBV12-3 or TRBV12-4; D might be TRBD2 (5 bases). The J call is uncertain, as TRBJ2-1 better fits the DNA end. The CDR3 has 15 amino acids. The CDR3 protein is CASSLTAGVQETQFF. The CDR3 nucleotides read TGTGCCAGCAGTTTAACGGCGGGTGTACAAGAGACCCAGTTCTTC.

The rearrangement links TRBV3-1 to TRBJ1-5, with a tentative D call TRBD1 (5 bases). The germline V and J ends were trimmed by 1 base and 2 bases, with 18 bases remaining between them. The CDR3 consists of 18 residues. CDR1 and CDR2 from the germline V gene are LGHDT and YNNKEL (reference sequence). DNA of the CDR3: TGTGCCAGCAGCCAAGGGGCCCAGCTCAGGGAGGGCAATCAGCCCCAGCATTTT. It encodes CASSQGAQLREGNQPQHF.

As concerns this clonotype: Compared with germline, one end of the junction differs, possibly owing to a read error. This chain uses TRBV7-9 with TRBJ2-5; D uncertain. From germline, CDR1 is SEHNR and CDR2 FQNEAQ (reference sequence). The CDR3 contains 11 residues. The CDR3 is CVSSPEGTQYF. CDR3 DNA: TGTGTCAGCAGCCCGGAAGGGACCCAGTACTTC.

This clonotype was seen a handful of times. This chain uses TRBV12-5 with TRBJ2-7, with D possibly TRBD2 on 5 matching bases. Deletions cut 5 bases from V and 2 bases from J, with 10 bases between. CDR3 size: 13 residues. CDR1 is LGHNT and CDR2 is FRNRAP in the germline V gene. DNA for the CDR3: TGTGCTAGTGGTCCACGGGATGCCTACGAGCAGTACTTC. This codes for CASGPRDAYEQYF.

V is TRBV7-2 and J is TRBJ2-7; D ambiguous. The CDR3 length is 11 residues. From germline, CDR1 is SGHTA and CDR2 FQGNSA. V was clipped by 1 base and J by 9 bases, with 7 bases between them. Here the CDR3 DNA reads TGTGCCAGCAGCTTAGTCTGGGTGCAGTACTTC. This encodes CASSLVWVQYF.

This rearrangement joins TRBV6-5 to TRBJ2-5; D gene unclear. This CDR3 comprises 13 residues. Germline loops: CDR1 MNHEY, CDR2 SVGAGI. V lost 0 bases and J lost 11, with 13 bases in between. The CDR3 is CASSYSSFSEQYF. DNA of the CDR3: TGTGCCAGCAGTTACTCGTCCTTCAGTGAGCAGTACTTC.

This clonotype showed up just a few times. The chain joins TRBV12-3 or TRBV12-4 to TRBJ1-5; D gene ambiguous. The CDR3 is 15 residues long. V gave up 3 bases and J gave up 4 bases, with 13 bases separating them. This CDR3 is CASSFRLGHNQPQHF. The CDR3 DNA reads as TGTGCCAGCAGTTTCCGGTTAGGCCATAATCAGCCCCAGCATTTT.